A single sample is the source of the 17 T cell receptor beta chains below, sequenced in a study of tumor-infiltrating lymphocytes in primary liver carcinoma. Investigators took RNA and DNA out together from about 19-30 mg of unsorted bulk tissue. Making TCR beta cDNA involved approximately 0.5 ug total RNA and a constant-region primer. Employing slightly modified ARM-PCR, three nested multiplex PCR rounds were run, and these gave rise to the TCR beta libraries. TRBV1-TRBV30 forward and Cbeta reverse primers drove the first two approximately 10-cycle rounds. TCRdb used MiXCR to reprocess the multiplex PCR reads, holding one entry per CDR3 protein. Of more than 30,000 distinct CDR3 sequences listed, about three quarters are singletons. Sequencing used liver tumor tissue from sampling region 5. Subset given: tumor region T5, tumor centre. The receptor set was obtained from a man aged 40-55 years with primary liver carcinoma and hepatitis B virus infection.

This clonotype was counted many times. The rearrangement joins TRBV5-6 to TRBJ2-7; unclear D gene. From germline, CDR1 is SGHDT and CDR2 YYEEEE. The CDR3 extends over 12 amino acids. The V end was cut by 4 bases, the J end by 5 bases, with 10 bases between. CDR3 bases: TGTGCCAGCAGCCCTGGAAGAGACGAGCAGTACTTC. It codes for CASSPGRDEQYF.

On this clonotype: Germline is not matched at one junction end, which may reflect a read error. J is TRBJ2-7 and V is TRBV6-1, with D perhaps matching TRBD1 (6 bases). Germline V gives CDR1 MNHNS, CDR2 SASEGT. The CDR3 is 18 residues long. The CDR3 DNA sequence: TGTGTCAGCAGTGAATATAATTGGATCGGGACAAAGACCTACGAGCAGTACTTC. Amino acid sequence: CVSSEYNWIGTKTYEQYF.

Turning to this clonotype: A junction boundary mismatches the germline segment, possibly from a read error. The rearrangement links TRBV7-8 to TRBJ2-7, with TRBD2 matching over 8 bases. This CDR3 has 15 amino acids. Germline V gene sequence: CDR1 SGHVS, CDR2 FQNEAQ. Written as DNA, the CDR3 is TGTGCCAGCAGCTTAAGTTCGGGAGGGAACTACGAGCAGTACTTT. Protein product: CASSLSSGGNYEQYF.

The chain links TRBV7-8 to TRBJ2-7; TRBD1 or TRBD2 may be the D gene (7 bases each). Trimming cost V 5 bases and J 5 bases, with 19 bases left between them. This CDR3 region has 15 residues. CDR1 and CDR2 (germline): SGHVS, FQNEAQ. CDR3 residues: CASSAGGGPVHEQYF. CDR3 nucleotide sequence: TGTGCCAGCAGCGCAGGGGGGGGCCCAGTCCACGAGCAGTACTTC.

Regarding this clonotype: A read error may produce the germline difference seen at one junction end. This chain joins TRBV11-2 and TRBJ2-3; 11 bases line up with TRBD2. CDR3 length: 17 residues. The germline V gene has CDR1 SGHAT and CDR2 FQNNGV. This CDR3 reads CTSSLALAGGLGDTQYF. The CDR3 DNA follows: TGTACCAGCAGCTTAGCTTTAGCGGGAGGGCTCGGAGATACACAGTATTTT.

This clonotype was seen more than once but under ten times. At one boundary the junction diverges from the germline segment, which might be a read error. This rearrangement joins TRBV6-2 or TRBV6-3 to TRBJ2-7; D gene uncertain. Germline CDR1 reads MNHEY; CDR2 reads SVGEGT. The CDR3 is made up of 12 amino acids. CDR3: CTSSNGVYEQYF. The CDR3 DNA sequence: TGTACCAGCAGTAATGGTGTCTACGAGCAGTACTTC.

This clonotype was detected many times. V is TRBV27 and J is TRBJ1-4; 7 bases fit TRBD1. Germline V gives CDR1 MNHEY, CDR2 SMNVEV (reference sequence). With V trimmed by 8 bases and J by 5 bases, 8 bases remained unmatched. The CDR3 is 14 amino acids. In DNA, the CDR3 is TGTGCCAGCGCCGTACAGGGGTTAAATGAAAAACTGTTTTTT. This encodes CASAVQGLNEKLFF.

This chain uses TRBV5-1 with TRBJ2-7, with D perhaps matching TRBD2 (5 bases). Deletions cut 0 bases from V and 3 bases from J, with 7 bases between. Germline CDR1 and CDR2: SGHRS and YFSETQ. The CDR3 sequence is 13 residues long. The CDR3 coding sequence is TGCGCCAGCAGCTTGGAACTAGTCTACGAGCAGTACTTC. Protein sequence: CASSLELVYEQYF.

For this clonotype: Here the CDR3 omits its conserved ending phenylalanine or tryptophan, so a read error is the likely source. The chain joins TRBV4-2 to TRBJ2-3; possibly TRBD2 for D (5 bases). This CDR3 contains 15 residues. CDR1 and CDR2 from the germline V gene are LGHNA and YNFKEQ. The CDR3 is CASNQEKGVTDTQYL. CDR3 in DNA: TGTGCAAGCAACCAAGAGAAGGGAGTGACAGATACGCAGTATTTA.

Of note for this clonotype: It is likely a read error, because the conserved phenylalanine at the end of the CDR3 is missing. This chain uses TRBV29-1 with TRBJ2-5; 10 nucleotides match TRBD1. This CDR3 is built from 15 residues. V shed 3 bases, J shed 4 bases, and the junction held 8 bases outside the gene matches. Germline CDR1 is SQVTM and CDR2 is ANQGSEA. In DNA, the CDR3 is TGCAGCGTTGACATCGACAGGGGGCGCGGAGAGACCCAGTACTAC. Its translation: CSVDIDRGRGETQYY.

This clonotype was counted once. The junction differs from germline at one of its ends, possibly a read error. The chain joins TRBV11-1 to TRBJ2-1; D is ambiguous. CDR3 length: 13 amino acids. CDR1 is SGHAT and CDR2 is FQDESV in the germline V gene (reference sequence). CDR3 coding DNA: TGTGCCAGTAGCTACCCCCCCCGCGGTGAGCTGTTCTTC. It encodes CASSYPPRGELFF.

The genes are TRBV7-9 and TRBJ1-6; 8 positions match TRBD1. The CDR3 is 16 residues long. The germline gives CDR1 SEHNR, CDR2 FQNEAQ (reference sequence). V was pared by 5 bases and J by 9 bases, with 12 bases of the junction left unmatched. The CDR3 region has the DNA TGTGCCAGCAGCCGAACACTTGGACAGGGTTTTTCACCCCTCCACTTT. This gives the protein CASSRTLGQGFSPLHF.

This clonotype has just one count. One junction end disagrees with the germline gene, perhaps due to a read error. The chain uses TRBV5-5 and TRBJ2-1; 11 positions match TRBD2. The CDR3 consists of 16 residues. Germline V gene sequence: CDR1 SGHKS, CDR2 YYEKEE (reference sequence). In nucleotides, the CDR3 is TGTGCCAGCAGCTATCAGACTAGCGGGAAATACAATGAGCAGCTCTTC. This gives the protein CASSYQTSGKYNEQLF. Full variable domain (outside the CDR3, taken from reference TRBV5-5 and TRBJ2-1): DAGVTQSPTHLIKTRGQQVTLRCSPISGHKSVSWYQQVLGQGPQFIFQYYEKEERGRGNFPDRFSARQFPNYSSELNVNALLLGDSALYLCASSYQTSGKYNEQLFGPGTRLTVL.

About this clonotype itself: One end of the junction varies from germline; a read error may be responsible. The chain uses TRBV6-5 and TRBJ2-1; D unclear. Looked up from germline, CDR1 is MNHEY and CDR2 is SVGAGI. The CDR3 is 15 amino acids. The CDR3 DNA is TGTGCCGGTTCGCTCGGCAGGTTCTCCTACAGTGAGCAGTTCTTC. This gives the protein CAGSLGRFSYSEQFF.

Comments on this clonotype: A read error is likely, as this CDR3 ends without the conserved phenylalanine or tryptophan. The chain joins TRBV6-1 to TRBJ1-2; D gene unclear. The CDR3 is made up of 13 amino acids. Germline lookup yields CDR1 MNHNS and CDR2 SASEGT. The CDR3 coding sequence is TGTGCCAGCAGTGGACGGGTGTCTAATGGTTACACCTCC. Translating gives CASSGRVSNGYTS.

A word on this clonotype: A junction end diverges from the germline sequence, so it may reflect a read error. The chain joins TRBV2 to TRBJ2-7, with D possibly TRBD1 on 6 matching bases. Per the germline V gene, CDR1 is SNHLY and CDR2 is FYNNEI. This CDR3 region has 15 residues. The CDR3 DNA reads TGTGCTAGCAGTGAGAACAGGGCGGTCTACTATGAGCAGTACTTC. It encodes CASSENRAVYYEQYF. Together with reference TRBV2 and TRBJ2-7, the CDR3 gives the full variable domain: EPEVTQTPSHQVTQMGQEVILRCVPISNHLYFYWYRQILGQKVEFLVSFYNNEISEKSEIFDDQFSVERPDGSNFTLKIRSTKLEDSAMYFCASSENRAVYYEQYFGPGTRLTVT.

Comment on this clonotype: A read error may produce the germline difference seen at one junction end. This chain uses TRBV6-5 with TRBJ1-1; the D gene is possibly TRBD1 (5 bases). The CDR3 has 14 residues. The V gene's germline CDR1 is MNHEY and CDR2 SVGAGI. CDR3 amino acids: CANSYGGTSTEAFF. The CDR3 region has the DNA TGTGCCAACAGTTACGGGGGAACGTCGACCGAAGCTTTCTTT.